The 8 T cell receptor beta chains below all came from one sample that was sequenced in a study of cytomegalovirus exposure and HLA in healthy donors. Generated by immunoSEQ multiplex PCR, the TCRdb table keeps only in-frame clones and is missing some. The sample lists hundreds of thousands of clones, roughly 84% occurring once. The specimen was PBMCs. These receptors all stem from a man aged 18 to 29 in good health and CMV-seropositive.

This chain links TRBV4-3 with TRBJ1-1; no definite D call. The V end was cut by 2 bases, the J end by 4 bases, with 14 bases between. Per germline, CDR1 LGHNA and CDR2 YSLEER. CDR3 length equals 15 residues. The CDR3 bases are TGCGCCAGCAGCCAAAAGAGTGCGGGTGGCACTGAAGCTTTCTTT. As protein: CASSQKSAGGTEAFF.

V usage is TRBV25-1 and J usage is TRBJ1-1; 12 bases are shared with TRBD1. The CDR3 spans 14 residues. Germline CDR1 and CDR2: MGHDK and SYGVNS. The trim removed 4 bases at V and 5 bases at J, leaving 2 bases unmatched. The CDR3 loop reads CASSGGQGATEAFF. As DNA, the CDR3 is TGTGCCAGCAGTGGGGGACAGGGGGCGACTGAAGCTTTCTTT.

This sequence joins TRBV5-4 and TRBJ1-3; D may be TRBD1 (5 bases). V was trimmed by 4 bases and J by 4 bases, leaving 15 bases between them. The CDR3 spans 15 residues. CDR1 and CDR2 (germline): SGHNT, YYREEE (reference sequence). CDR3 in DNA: TGTGCCAGCAGCCCGAGTGAGGGGAGAGGAAACACCATATATTTT. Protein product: CASSPSEGRGNTIYF.

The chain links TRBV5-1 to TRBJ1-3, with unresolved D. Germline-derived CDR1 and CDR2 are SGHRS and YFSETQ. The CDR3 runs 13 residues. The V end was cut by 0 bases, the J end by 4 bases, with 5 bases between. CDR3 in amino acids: CASSLELGNTIYF. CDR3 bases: TGCGCCAGCAGCTTGGAGTTGGGAAACACCATATATTTT.

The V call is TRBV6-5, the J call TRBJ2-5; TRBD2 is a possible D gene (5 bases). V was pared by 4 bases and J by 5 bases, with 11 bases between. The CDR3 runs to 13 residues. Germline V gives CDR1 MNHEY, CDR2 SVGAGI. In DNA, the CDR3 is TGTGCCAGCAGTTGGGCCCGGAGGGAGACCCAGTACTTC. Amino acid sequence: CASSWARRETQYF.

DNA of the CDR3: TGTGCCAGCAGTGCTAGCGGTATCTACGAGCAGTACTTC. It specifies CASSASGIYEQYF. The chain links TRBV6-1 to TRBJ2-7; 7 positions agree with TRBD2. Germline assignment: CDR1 MNHNS and CDR2 SASEGT. V lost 4 bases to trimming and J lost 3 bases; unmatched junction nucleotides: 3. The CDR3 covers 13 residues.

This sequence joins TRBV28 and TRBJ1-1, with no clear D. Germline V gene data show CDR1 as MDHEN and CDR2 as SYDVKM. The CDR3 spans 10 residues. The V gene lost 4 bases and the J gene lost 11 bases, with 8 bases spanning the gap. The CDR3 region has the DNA TGTGCCAGCAGTTCAAATAGGGCTTTCTTT. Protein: CASSSNRAFF.

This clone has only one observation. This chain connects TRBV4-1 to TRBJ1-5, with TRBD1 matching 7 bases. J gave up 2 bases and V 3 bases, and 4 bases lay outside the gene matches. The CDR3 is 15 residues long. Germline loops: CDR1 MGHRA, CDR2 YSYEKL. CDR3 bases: TGCGCCAGCAGCCAGGGGGGACAGCGCAATCAGCCCCAGCATTTT. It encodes CASSQGGQRNQPQHF.